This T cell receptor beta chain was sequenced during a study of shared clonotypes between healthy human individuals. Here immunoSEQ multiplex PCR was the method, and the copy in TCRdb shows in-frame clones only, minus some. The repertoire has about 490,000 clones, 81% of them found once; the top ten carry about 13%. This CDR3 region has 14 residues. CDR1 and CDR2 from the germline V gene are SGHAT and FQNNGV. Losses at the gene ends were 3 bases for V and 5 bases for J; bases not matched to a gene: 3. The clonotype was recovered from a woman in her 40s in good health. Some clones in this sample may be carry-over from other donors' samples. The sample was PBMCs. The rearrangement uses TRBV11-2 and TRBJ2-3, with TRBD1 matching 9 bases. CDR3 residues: CASSFDRGGDTQYF. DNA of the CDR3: TGTGCCAGCAGCTTTGACAGGGGGGGAGATACGCAGTATTTT.